Each of the 30 T cell receptor beta chains below was sequenced from the same sample in a study of lymphopenia after photon versus proton radiotherapy. The assay was immunoSEQ multiplex PCR, and TCRdb's table has in-frame clones only and misses some. The sample shows some 170,000 clones, around 85% of them seen only once. Sequences were derived from peripheral blood, sampled from a patient treated with photon-based radiotherapy. All receptors come from a man aged 50 or older with gastric cancer.

The chain joins TRBV18 to TRBJ2-2, with D perhaps TRBD1 (5 bases). The CDR3 extends over 17 amino acids. V lost 3 bases to trimming and J lost 0 bases, with 14 bases between them. Germline CDR1 KGHSH, CDR2 LQKENI. The CDR3 coding sequence is TGTGCCAGCTCACCCCGGTTGCAGGGCCCGAACACCGGGGAGCTGTTTTTT. Translated, it gives CASSPRLQGPNTGELFF.

The CDR3 loop is CASMGSLSYEQYF. The CDR3 region has the DNA TGTGCCAGTATGGGCAGCCTCTCCTACGAGCAGTACTTC. V and J are TRBV19 and TRBJ2-7; D ambiguous. Germline V gene sequence: CDR1 LNHDA, CDR2 SQIVND (reference sequence). The CDR3 contains 13 residues. V shed 7 bases and J shed 0 bases, with 10 bases lying between them. The full variable domain, rest sourced from reference TRBV19 and TRBJ2-7, is DGGITQSPKYLFRKEGQNVTLSCEQNLNHDAMYWYRQDPGQGLRLIYYSQIVNDFQKGDIAEGYSVSREKKESFPLTVTSAQKNPTAFYLCASMGSLSYEQYFGPGTRLTVT.

The CDR3 spells CASSTGTGRVEQYF. CDR3 bases: TGTGCCAGCAGCACGGGGACAGGGAGAGTCGAGCAGTACTTC. V and J are TRBV7-3 and TRBJ2-7, with 9 positions matching TRBD1. V was pared by 5 bases and J by 6 bases, with 8 bases of the junction left unmatched. From germline, CDR1 is SGHTA and CDR2 FQGTGA. The CDR3 extends over 14 amino acids.

V gene TRBV4-1 combines with J gene TRBJ2-6, with 8 bases fitting TRBD2. V lost 0 bases and J lost 0; bases outside the gene matches: 10. The length of the CDR3 is 20 residues. Germline CDR1 reads MGHRA; CDR2 reads YSYEKL. CDR3 sequence reads: CASSQERQLAVISGANVLTF. The CDR3 nucleotides are TGCGCCAGCAGCCAAGAGAGGCAACTAGCGGTAATCTCTGGGGCCAACGTCCTGACTTTC.

For the CDR3, the DNA is TGTGCCAGCAGGCCCGGCAACACCGGGGAGCTGTTTTTT. This encodes CASRPGNTGELFF. The chain is built from TRBV7-2 and TRBJ2-2; no definite D call. V was pared by 6 bases and J by 2 bases, with 7 bases between. This CDR3 region has 13 residues. The V gene's germline CDR1 is SGHTA and CDR2 FQGNSA.

The chain is built from TRBV11-2 and TRBJ2-2; D remains unclear. The CDR3 runs to 13 residues. The germline CDR1 and CDR2 sequences are SGHAT and FQNNGV. Trimming removed 0 bases at V and 8 bases at J, with 7 bases between. This CDR3 is CASSLDLGGELFF. CDR3 DNA: TGTGCCAGCAGCTTAGATCTGGGTGGGGAGCTGTTTTTT.

The J gene is TRBJ2-2, the V gene TRBV6-1; D gene uncertain. V shed 8 bases and J shed 5 bases, with 9 bases lying between them. This CDR3 contains 12 residues. CDR1 is MNHNS, CDR2 SASEGT, per germline. CDR3 sequence (DNA): TGTGCCAGCGTCTTTCGGACCGGGGAGCTGTTTTTT. This translates into CASVFRTGELFF.

The V and J genes are TRBV7-8 and TRBJ2-1, with TRBD2 matching 8 bases. V gave up 2 bases and J gave up 4 bases; unmatched junction bases: 1. Germline CDR1 SGHVS, CDR2 FQNEAQ. The length of the CDR3 is 14 residues. The CDR3 reads CASSLKREYNEQFF. DNA of the CDR3: TGTGCCAGCAGCTTAAAGCGGGAGTACAATGAGCAGTTCTTC.

The chain joins TRBV4-2 to TRBJ2-1; D may match TRBD1 or TRBD2 (5 bases each). CDR3 length: 21 residues. With 4 bases removed from V and 3 bases from J, the gap between germline ends came to 31 bases. Germline V gene data show CDR1 as LGHNA and CDR2 as YNFKEQ. CDR3 region: CASSPDPRGGVVASFYNEQFF. CDR3 sequence (DNA): TGTGCCAGCAGCCCGGACCCCCGTGGGGGAGTCGTGGCATCCTTCTACAATGAGCAGTTCTTC.

In its sample, this clone was seen once. The rearrangement links TRBV18 to TRBJ1-2; D possibly corresponds to TRBD1 (6 bases). V lost 0 bases, J lost 7 bases, and 15 bases lay in between. Germline values: CDR1 KGHSH, CDR2 LQKENI. The CDR3 extends over 15 amino acids. The CDR3 nucleotides read TGTGCCAGCTCACCACCTTACAGGGCCGACTCTGGCTACACCTTC. This encodes CASSPPYRADSGYTF.

The V and J genes are TRBV7-8 and TRBJ1-2; TRBD1 matches at 10 bases. J gave up 7 bases and V 0 bases, and 5 bases lay outside the gene matches. Germline values: CDR1 SGHVS, CDR2 FQNEAQ. CDR3 length: 15 amino acids. The CDR3 spells CASSLAPGQGSGYTF. The CDR3 region has the DNA TGTGCCAGCAGCTTAGCGCCGGGACAGGGGTCTGGCTACACCTTC.

This clone has only a few counts. The chain recombines TRBV6-7 with TRBJ2-7; no reliable D call. TRBV6-7 is reported as an ORF; its role is uncertain. There are 12 residues in the CDR3. With 6 bases removed from V and 6 bases from J, the gap between germline ends came to 12 bases. The CDR3 nucleotides are TGTGCCAGCAGAGTAGCCCCACGCGAGCAGTACTTC. Its protein product is CASRVAPREQYF.

For this clone: Germline and junction disagree at one end, which may indicate a read error. The V and J genes are TRBV5-6 and TRBJ2-7, with 7 bases that match TRBD2. CDR3 length: 15 residues. The germline CDR1 and CDR2 sequences are SGHDT and YYEEEE. In nucleotides, the CDR3 is TGTGCCAGCACCTTGGGGGGGTTGAGCTCCTACGAGCAGTACTTC. The encoded protein is CASTLGGLSSYEQYF.

This clone showed up just once. This sequence joins TRBV5-4 and TRBJ1-4, with D hard to call. V gave up 0 bases and J gave up 0 bases, with 3 bases separating them. The germline gives CDR1 SGHNT, CDR2 YYREEE (reference sequence). The CDR3 spans 14 residues. The CDR3 DNA reads TGTGCCAGCAGCTTGGCCCCAACTAATGAAAAACTGTTTTTT. It is translated as CASSLAPTNEKLFF.

The chain carries TRBV11-1 and TRBJ2-3, with D uncertain. This CDR3 spans 11 amino acids. Between the trimmed V and J ends, which lost 4 bases and 2 bases, there was a span of 1 base. The germline V gene encodes CDR1 SGHAT and CDR2 FQDESV (reference sequence). For the CDR3, the DNA is TGTGCCAGCAGCTCCACAGATACGCAGTATTTT. Amino acid sequence: CASSSTDTQYF.

This rearrangement joins TRBV18 to TRBJ2-5; TRBD1 aligns across 8 bases. V lost 4 bases and J lost 4; bases outside the gene matches: 11. The germline CDR1 and CDR2 sequences are KGHSH and LQKENI. This CDR3 contains 16 residues. CDR3 sequence: CASSLASRGLRETQYF. The CDR3 coding sequence is TGTGCCAGCTCACTGGCCTCCAGGGGGCTCCGAGAGACCCAGTACTTC. Using reference TRBV18 and TRBJ2-5 for the parts outside the CDR3, the full variable domain is NAGVMQNPRHLVRRRGQEARLRCSPMKGHSHVYWYRQLPEEGLKFMVYLQKENIIDESGMPKERFSAEFPKEGPSILRIQQVVRGDSAAYFCASSLASRGLRETQYFGPGTRLLVL.

This chain's CDR3 is CASSQRLQGGISYEQYF. CDR3 DNA sequence: TGTGCCAGCAGTCAGAGACTACAGGGGGGGATCTCCTACGAGCAGTACTTC. J is TRBJ2-7 and V is TRBV27, with D possibly being TRBD1 (8 bases). There are 17 residues in the CDR3. Germline assignment: CDR1 MNHEY and CDR2 SMNVEV (reference sequence). Trimming cost V 5 bases and J 0 bases, with 20 bases left between them.

The chain combines TRBV7-2 with TRBJ2-2; the D is unclear. The V and J ends lost 1 base and 1 base respectively, with 4 bases between them. Germline V gene sequence: CDR1 SGHTA, CDR2 FQGNSA. CDR3 size: 14 residues. The CDR3 loop reads CASSLGMNTGELFF. In DNA, the CDR3 is TGTGCCAGCAGCTTAGGGATGAACACCGGGGAGCTGTTTTTT.

This chain connects TRBV5-4 to TRBJ2-7, with 7 bases fitting TRBD1. The CDR3 has 14 residues. With V trimmed by 0 bases and J by 5 bases, 5 bases remained unmatched. Germline V lookup: CDR1 SGHNT, CDR2 YYREEE (reference sequence). The CDR3 is CASSLEQGINEQYF. The DNA for the CDR3 is TGTGCCAGCAGCTTGGAACAGGGGATAAACGAGCAGTACTTC.

The genes are TRBV7-9 and TRBJ2-7, with 15 bases that match TRBD2. Germline CDR1 and CDR2: SEHNR and FQNEAQ (reference sequence). The CDR3 extends over 16 amino acids. With V trimmed by 4 bases and J by 7 bases, 8 bases remained unmatched. The CDR3 bases are TGTGCCAGCAGCTCTGGACTAGCGGGAGGGCCGGGAGAGCAGTACTTC. Protein product: CASSSGLAGGPGEQYF.

The CDR3 is CASHTTGKYEQFF. The DNA of the CDR3 is TGTGCCAGCCATACGACAGGGAAGTATGAGCAGTTCTTC. V gene TRBV27 combines with J gene TRBJ2-1, with TRBD1 matching over 7 bases. Unmatched junction bases numbered 9, after V lost 8 bases and J lost 8 bases. This CDR3 is 13 amino acids long. CDR1 and CDR2 from the germline V gene are MNHEY and SMNVEV (reference sequence).

The chain carries TRBV6-5 and TRBJ1-1; D is uncertain. This CDR3 has 11 amino acids. CDR1 is MNHEY and CDR2 is SVGAGI in the germline V gene. V lost 6 bases, J lost 7 bases, and 9 bases lay in between. This CDR3 reads CASSSPLEAFF. Here the CDR3 DNA reads TGTGCCAGCAGCTCCCCCCTTGAAGCTTTCTTT.

The rearrangement joins TRBV21-1 to TRBJ2-3; TRBD2 was called by the table and not checked on the DNA. TRBV21-1 is tagged as a pseudogene. The CDR3 runs to 16 residues. The CDR3 DNA sequence: TGTGCCAGCAGCATCCCGGGACTCCCTAGCACAGATACGCAGTATTTT. It specifies CASSIPGLPSTDTQYF.

V and J are TRBV6-6 and TRBJ2-2; D is perhaps TRBD2 (6 bases). Trimming took 6 bases from V and 1 from J, leaving 12 bases between them. The germline V gene has CDR1 MNHNY and CDR2 SVGAGI (reference sequence). The CDR3 has 15 amino acids. CDR3 coding DNA: TGTGCCAGCAGCCAACTAGCTGAGAACACCGGGGAGCTGTTTTTT. This translates into CASSQLAENTGELFF.

The chain has TRBV20-1 and TRBJ1-2, with D maybe TRBD1 (6 bases). This CDR3 is built from 11 residues. V lost 5 bases to trimming and J lost 6 bases, with 10 bases between them. Germline assignment: CDR1 DFQATT and CDR2 SNEGSKA (reference sequence). CDR3 in amino acids: CSAGYRDGYTF. The CDR3 nucleotides read TGCAGTGCTGGCTACAGGGATGGCTACACCTTC.

This clone was found once. This sequence joins TRBV11-2 and TRBJ1-1; 10 bases fit TRBD1. The CDR3 sequence is 17 residues long. Looked up from germline, CDR1 is SGHAT and CDR2 is FQNNGV. With V trimmed by 5 bases and J by 4 bases, 13 bases remained unmatched. The CDR3 here is CASSPRQGAGEGTEAFF. DNA for the CDR3: TGTGCCAGCAGCCCAAGACAGGGGGCAGGGGAAGGCACTGAAGCTTTCTTT.

This chain connects TRBV5-8 to TRBJ1-2; D call uncertain. The CDR3 length is 11 residues. V dropped 2 bases and J dropped 4 bases, with 3 bases sitting between them. Germline-derived CDR1 and CDR2 are SGHTS and YDEGEE. The CDR3 sequence is CASSLSYGYTF. The CDR3 DNA sequence: TGTGCCAGCAGCTTAAGCTATGGCTACACCTTC.

The chain is built from TRBV5-4 and TRBJ2-7; D might be TRBD2 (6 bases). There are 14 residues in the CDR3. Between the trimmed V and J ends, which lost 2 bases and 4 bases, there was a span of 13 bases. Germline V gene data show CDR1 as SGHNT and CDR2 as YYREEE (reference sequence). The CDR3 region has the DNA TGTGCCAGCAGCTTTCCGGGAGAGGAATACGAGCAGTACTTC. It codes for CASSFPGEEYEQYF.

V gene TRBV27 combines with J gene TRBJ1-1, with a tentative D call TRBD1 (5 bases). The CDR3 is 13 residues long. V dropped 5 bases and J dropped 7 bases, with 14 bases sitting between them. Germline V gene sequence: CDR1 MNHEY, CDR2 SMNVEV (reference sequence). The CDR3 bases are TGTGCCAGCAGTCCCGGGGCTAATTATGAAGCTTTCTTT. Protein: CASSPGANYEAFF.

This clone was observed a handful of times. This rearrangement joins TRBV7-2 to TRBJ1-4, with 7 nucleotides matching TRBD1. Trimming cost V 4 bases and J 5 bases; bases outside gene matches: 7. Germline CDR1 is SGHTA and CDR2 is FQGNSA. This CDR3 comprises 15 residues. This CDR3 is CASSSPRGLNEKLFF. The CDR3 DNA reads TGTGCCAGCAGCTCCCCAAGGGGGCTGAATGAAAAACTGTTTTTT.